The present TCR beta chain was sequenced within a study of blood T cell repertoires in COVID-19. The wider study: Samples representing acute and convalescent COVID-19 were sourced from the United States, Italy and Spain.

The method was immunoSEQ multiplex PCR; TCRdb's version includes in-frame clones alone and lacks a portion of them. Here the sample spans around 290,000 clones, approximately 90% being singletons. J lost 5 bases, V lost 3 bases, and 6 bases had no gene match. CDR1 is LNHDA and CDR2 is SQIVND in the germline V gene (reference sequence). CDR3 length equals 15 residues. The receptor was isolated from a man in his forties or fifties with acute or convalescent COVID-19. The rearrangement links TRBV19 to TRBJ1-1; 10 bases map to TRBD1. Sequencing used peripheral blood. CDR3 sequence (DNA): TGTGCCAGTAGTATGAGACAGGGGGCGTGGACTGAAGCTTTCTTT. This gives the protein CASSMRQGAWTEAFF.